This TCR beta chain was recovered during a study of T cell responses to AZD1222 COVID-19 vaccine. Study context: The study pooled second doses at about 4 or about 12 weeks.

Here immunoSEQ multiplex PCR was the method, and the copy in TCRdb shows in-frame clones only, minus some. The sample shows about 76,000 clones, around nine tenths of them seen only once. Trimming left V 3 bases short and J 3 bases short, with 16 bases between. The germline gives CDR1 MNHNS, CDR2 SASEGT. This CDR3 spans 16 amino acids. This clone has more than one count but fewer than ten. No antigen is known for it. Study-level points and caveats: There were vaccine-associated CD4 TCRs across spike, dominant at 160-218 and 743-854.

The input for sequencing was peripheral blood, taken on day 0 of AZD1222 vaccination. The sequence was obtained from an adult in good health. The J gene is TRBJ2-3, the V gene TRBV6-1, with D perhaps matching TRBD2 (6 bases). The CDR3 sequence is CASSDIPGGRTDTQYF. DNA for the CDR3: TGTGCCAGCAGTGATATCCCAGGAGGGAGAACAGATACGCAGTATTTT.